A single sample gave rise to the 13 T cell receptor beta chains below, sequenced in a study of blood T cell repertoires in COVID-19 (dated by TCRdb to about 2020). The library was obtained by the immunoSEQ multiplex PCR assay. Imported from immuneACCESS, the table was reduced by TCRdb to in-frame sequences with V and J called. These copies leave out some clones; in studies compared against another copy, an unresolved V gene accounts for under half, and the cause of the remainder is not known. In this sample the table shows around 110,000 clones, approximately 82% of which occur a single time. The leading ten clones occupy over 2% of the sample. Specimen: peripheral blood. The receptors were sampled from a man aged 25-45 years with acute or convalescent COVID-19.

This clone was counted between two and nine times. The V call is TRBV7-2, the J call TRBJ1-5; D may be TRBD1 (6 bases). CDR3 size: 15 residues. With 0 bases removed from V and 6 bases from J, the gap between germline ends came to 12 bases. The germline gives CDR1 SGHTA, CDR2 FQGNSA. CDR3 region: CASSLAGLGAQPQHF. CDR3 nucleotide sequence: TGTGCCAGCAGCTTAGCGGGGTTGGGGGCTCAGCCCCAGCATTTT.

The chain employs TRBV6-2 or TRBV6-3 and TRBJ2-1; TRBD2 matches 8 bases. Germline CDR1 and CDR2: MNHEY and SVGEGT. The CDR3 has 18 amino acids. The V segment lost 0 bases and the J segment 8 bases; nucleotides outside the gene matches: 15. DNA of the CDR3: TGTGCCAGCAGTTACTCGAGTTCCCCCAGCGGGAGCACGCATGAGCAGTTCTTC. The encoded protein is CASSYSSSPSGSTHEQFF.

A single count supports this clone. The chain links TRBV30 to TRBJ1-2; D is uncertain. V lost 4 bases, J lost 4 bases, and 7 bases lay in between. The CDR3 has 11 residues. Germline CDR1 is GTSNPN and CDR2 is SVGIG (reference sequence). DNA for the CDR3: TGTGCCTGGACGACTCTCTATGGCTACACCTTC. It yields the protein CAWTTLYGYTF.

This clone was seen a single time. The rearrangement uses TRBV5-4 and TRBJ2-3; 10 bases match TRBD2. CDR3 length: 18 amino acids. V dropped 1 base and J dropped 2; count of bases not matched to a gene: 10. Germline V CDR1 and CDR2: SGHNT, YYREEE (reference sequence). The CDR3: CASSLRSGGARSTDTQYF. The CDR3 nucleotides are TGTGCCAGCAGCTTGAGGAGCGGGGGGGCCCGCTCCACAGATACGCAGTATTTT.

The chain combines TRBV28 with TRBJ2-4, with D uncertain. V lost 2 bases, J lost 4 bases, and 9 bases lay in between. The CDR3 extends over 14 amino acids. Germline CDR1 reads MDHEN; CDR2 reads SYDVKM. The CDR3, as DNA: TGTGCCAGCAGTTTAAGATACAGAAAAAACATTCAGTACTTC. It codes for CASSLRYRKNIQYF.

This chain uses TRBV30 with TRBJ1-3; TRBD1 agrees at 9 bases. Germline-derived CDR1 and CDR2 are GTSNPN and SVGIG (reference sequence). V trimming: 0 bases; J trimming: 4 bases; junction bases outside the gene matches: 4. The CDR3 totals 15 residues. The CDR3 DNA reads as TGTGCCTGGAGTGTCGGGACAGGGAAAGGAAACACCATATATTTT. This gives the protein CAWSVGTGKGNTIYF.

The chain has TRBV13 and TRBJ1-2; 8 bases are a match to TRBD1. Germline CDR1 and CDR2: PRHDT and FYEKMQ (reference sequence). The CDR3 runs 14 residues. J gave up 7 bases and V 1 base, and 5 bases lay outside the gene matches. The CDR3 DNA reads TGTGCCAGCAGCTTAGCCGGACAGGGTAGTGGCTACACCTTC. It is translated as CASSLAGQGSGYTF.

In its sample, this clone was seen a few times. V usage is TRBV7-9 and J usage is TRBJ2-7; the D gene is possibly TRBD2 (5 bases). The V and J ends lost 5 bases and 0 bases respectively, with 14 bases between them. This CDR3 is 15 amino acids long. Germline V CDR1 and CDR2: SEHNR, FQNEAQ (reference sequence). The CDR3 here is CASSPGSASSYEQYV. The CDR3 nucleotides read TGTGCCAGCAGCCCGGGAAGCGCCAGCTCCTACGAGCAGTACGTC.

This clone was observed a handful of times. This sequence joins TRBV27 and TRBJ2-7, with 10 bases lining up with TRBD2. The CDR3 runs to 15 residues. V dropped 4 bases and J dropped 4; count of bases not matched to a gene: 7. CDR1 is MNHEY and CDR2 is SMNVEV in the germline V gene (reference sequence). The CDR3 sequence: CASSYSTSGLYEQYF. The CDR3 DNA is TGTGCCAGCAGTTACTCGACTAGCGGGTTATACGAGCAGTACTTC.

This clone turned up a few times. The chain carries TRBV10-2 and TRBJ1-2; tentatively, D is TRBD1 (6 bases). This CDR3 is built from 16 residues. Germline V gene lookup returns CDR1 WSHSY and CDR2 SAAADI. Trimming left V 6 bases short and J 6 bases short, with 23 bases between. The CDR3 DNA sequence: TGCGCCAGCAGCGCTGGACAGCAGATCCTCGGAGATGGCTACACCTTC. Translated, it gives CASSAGQQILGDGYTF.

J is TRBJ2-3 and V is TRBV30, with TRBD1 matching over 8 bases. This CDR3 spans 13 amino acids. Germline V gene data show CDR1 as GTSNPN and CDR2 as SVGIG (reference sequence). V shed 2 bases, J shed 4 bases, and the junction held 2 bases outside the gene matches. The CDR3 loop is CAWSQGAADTQYF. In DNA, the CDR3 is TGTGCCTGGAGTCAGGGGGCCGCAGATACGCAGTATTTT.

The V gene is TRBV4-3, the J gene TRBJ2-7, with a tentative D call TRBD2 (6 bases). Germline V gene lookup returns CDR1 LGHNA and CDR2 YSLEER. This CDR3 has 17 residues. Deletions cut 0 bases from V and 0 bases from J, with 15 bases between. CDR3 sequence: CASSQDIGGVDSYEQYF. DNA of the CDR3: TGCGCCAGCAGCCAAGATATTGGAGGGGTGGACTCCTACGAGCAGTACTTC.

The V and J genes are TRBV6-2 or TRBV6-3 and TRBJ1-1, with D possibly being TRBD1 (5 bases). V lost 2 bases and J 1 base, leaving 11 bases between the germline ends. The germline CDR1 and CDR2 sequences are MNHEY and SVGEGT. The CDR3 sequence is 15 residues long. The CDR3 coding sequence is TGTGCCAGCAGTTACGACAGCCGAGAGAACACTGAAGCTTTCTTT. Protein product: CASSYDSRENTEAFF.